The 5 T cell receptor beta chains given below trace back to one sample, sequenced in a study of T cells in Graves' hyperthyroidism and ophthalmopathy. Template material for amplifying TCR beta CDR3 regions consisted of RNA transcripts. In the first-round RT-PCR of the TCR CDR3, the HTBI primer set was used. TCRdb processed the multiplex PCR reads anew with MiXCR; each CDR3 protein has one entry. The sample shows some 690,000 distinct CDR3 sequences, roughly 17% of them seen only once. Sequencing was done on a sample of blood. These receptor sequences come from a man aged 45-65 years with Graves' hyperthyroidism.

This clonotype was seen a few times. This chain uses TRBV30 with TRBJ1-5, with D hard to call. The CDR3 spans 14 residues. Trimming cost V 5 bases and J 6 bases, with 17 bases left between them. CDR1 and CDR2 (germline): GTSNPN, SVGIG (reference sequence). CDR3 DNA sequence: TGTGCCTGGTCTCGGGCAGGCAGTGGTCAGCCCCAGCATTTT. It yields the protein CAWSRAGSGQPQHF.

With regard to this clonotype: This CDR3 is missing its conserved last phenylalanine or tryptophan, likely due to a read error. The chain links TRBV6-1 to TRBJ1-5; 7 bases fit TRBD1. Germline V CDR1 and CDR2: MNHNS, SASEGT. The V and J ends lost 7 bases and 5 bases, in that order; junction bases with no gene match: 11. The CDR3 consists of 15 residues. CDR3 nucleotide sequence: TGTGCCAGCACCCCCAGGACAGGCCAGGATCAGCCCCAGCATTTG. It encodes CASTPRTGQDQPQHL.

In its sample, this clonotype was seen many times. The chain is built from TRBV2 and TRBJ2-3; no reliable D call. CDR3 length: 14 residues. Germline V gene data show CDR1 as SNHLY and CDR2 as FYNNEI. Trimming stripped 5 bases from V and 0 bases from J, with 9 bases between. CDR3 in amino acids: CASSPRMSTDTQYF. The CDR3 DNA sequence: TGTGCCAGCAGTCCCCGCATGAGCACAGATACGCAGTATTTT.

Here the CDR3 reads CSARDGTRGFSYEQYF. In DNA, the CDR3 is TGCAGTGCTAGAGATGGCACAAGGGGATTCTCCTACGAGCAGTACTTC. The chain recombines TRBV20-1 with TRBJ2-7; D perhaps matches TRBD1 (5 bases). This CDR3 is built from 16 residues. Trimming took 0 bases from V and 0 from J, leaving 15 bases between them. Per the germline V gene, CDR1 is DFQATT and CDR2 is SNEGSKA (reference sequence).

This clonotype was picked up many times. The rearrangement joins TRBV7-9 to TRBJ1-5; TRBD1 might be the D (6 bases). The V gene lost 5 bases and the J gene lost 6 bases, with 17 bases spanning the gap. CDR1 is SEHNR, CDR2 FQNEAQ, per germline (reference sequence). The CDR3 is 15 amino acids. The CDR3 reads CASSGGVGAVQPQHF. CDR3 nucleotides: TGTGCCAGCAGCGGAGGGGTGGGGGCTGTTCAGCCCCAGCATTTT.